One sample yielded the 20 T cell receptor beta chains listed below, sequenced in a study of CD8+ T cells in alopecia areata (dated 2018 in TCRdb). Library construction relied on the immunoSEQ multiplex PCR assay. RNA was extracted from all samples and reverse transcribed into cDNA, which served as template for TCR sequencing. TCRdb's version of the immuneACCESS table is confined to in-frame rearrangements and falls short of the full clone set. An unresolved V gene accounts for under half of the shortfall where checked; the remainder is of unknown origin. The sample table holds 120,000 or so clones, of which 55% to 70% were seen once. The ten biggest clones cover approximately 2.8% of the sample. Sequenced input: CD4+ T cells sorted from blood. These receptors all stem from a human donor in good health.

This chain uses TRBV19 with TRBJ1-2; D gene unclear. The V end lost 3 bases, the J end lost 3 bases, and 5 bases lay between the germline ends. Germline assignment: CDR1 LNHDA and CDR2 SQIVND (reference sequence). The CDR3 sequence is 12 residues long. The CDR3 bases are TGTGCCAGTAGTATCTCGTACTATGGCTACACCTTC. This translates into CASSISYYGYTF.

The rearrangement links TRBV11-2 to TRBJ2-4, with D perhaps TRBD1 (6 bases). The CDR3 contains 14 residues. V lost 6 bases and J lost 3, with 12 bases in between. Germline CDR1 reads SGHAT; CDR2 reads FQNNGV. CDR3 sequence (DNA): TGTGCCAGCAGTCAACAGGGCGGCAAAAACATTCAGTACTTC. Protein sequence: CASSQQGGKNIQYF.

The chain has TRBV23-1 and TRBJ2-4, with 8 bases lining up with TRBD2. TRBV23-1 is noted as an ORF with a role that remains uncertain. The CDR3 runs 17 residues. V lost 5 bases and J lost 0; bases outside the gene matches: 9. The CDR3 nucleotides are TGCGCCAGCAGTACGGGAGGGGATAGTATAGCCAAAAACATTCAGTACTTC. This encodes CASSTGGDSIAKNIQYF.

The CDR3 nucleotides are TGCGCCAGCAGCCTAGTAGGGATCAACTCCTACAATGAGCAGTTCTTC. Its protein product is CASSLVGINSYNEQFF. The rearrangement joins TRBV4-1 to TRBJ2-1; D is unresolved. The CDR3 runs to 16 residues. V shed 4 bases and J shed 0 bases, with 13 bases lying between them. The germline V gene has CDR1 MGHRA and CDR2 YSYEKL.

V usage is TRBV29-1 and J usage is TRBJ1-2; a possible D gene is TRBD1 (6 bases). Germline values: CDR1 SQVTM, CDR2 ANQGSEA. CDR3 size: 12 residues. The germline V and J ends were trimmed by 7 bases and 8 bases, with 17 bases remaining between them. The DNA for the CDR3 is TGCAGCGCTGACGACAGGAGGAACGGCTACACCTTC. Its translation is CSADDRRNGYTF.

This clone is deemed medium-sized. This chain connects TRBV7-7 to TRBJ2-1, with D possibly TRBD2 on 5 matching bases. The V end was cut by 5 bases, the J end by 5 bases, with 10 bases between. Looked up from germline, CDR1 is SSHAT and CDR2 is FNYEAQ (reference sequence). The CDR3 has 13 residues. As DNA, the CDR3 is TGTGCCAGCAGCGACGGACTGGACAATGAGCAGTTCTTC. Encoded protein: CASSDGLDNEQFF.

The V and J genes are TRBV2 and TRBJ2-4; 10 bases map to TRBD1. J lost 2 bases, V lost 10 bases, and 8 bases had no gene match. CDR1 is SNHLY and CDR2 is FYNNEI in the germline V gene. The CDR3 extends over 15 amino acids. The CDR3 nucleotides read TGTGCCACCTCGGGACAGGGGATATCCAAAAACATTCAGTACTTC. It encodes CATSGQGISKNIQYF.

This clone has a handful of counts. The rearrangement joins TRBV2 to TRBJ1-5; a possible D gene is TRBD1 (6 bases). Between the trimmed V and J ends, which lost 1 base and 6 bases, there was a span of 13 bases. The CDR3 length is 15 residues. The germline CDR1 and CDR2 sequences are SNHLY and FYNNEI. The CDR3 is CASSEEWSRGQPQHF. Written as DNA, the CDR3 is TGTGCCAGCAGTGAAGAGTGGAGCAGGGGTCAGCCCCAGCATTTT.

The rearrangement uses TRBV2 and TRBJ2-1; no definite D call. Trimming pared 6 bases from V and 7 bases from J, leaving 7 bases between. CDR3 size: 11 residues. CDR1 and CDR2 (germline): SNHLY, FYNNEI. DNA of the CDR3: TGTGCCAGCAGCATTTTAAATGAGCAGTTCTTC. It encodes CASSILNEQFF.

The rearrangement uses TRBV28 and TRBJ2-3; no definite D call. V was trimmed by 6 bases and J by 4 bases, leaving 11 bases between them. In germline, CDR1 is MDHEN, CDR2 SYDVKM. This CDR3 contains 13 residues. CDR3 in amino acids: CASSVPGADTQYF. CDR3 in DNA: TGTGCCAGCAGCGTCCCGGGCGCAGATACGCAGTATTTT.

The chain carries TRBV29-1 and TRBJ2-3; D gene ambiguous. CDR3 length: 17 residues. The V gene's germline CDR1 is SQVTM and CDR2 ANQGSEA. The ends were cut back, 1 base at V and 0 bases at J, with 17 bases in the middle. Here the CDR3 DNA reads TGCAGCGTTGAAGCCCCGCTAGAAGGCACGAGCACAGATACGCAGTATTTT. Amino acids: CSVEAPLEGTSTDTQYF.

This clone was recorded a few times. The genes are TRBV19 and TRBJ1-1; D call uncertain. The V end was cut by 3 bases, the J end by 2 bases, with 10 bases between. The V gene's germline CDR1 is LNHDA and CDR2 SQIVND (reference sequence). There are 14 residues in the CDR3. For the CDR3, the DNA is TGTGCCAGTAGTATTGGTCGGGTCAACACTGAAGCTTTCTTT. It translates to CASSIGRVNTEAFF.

This clone was seen a few times. The genes are TRBV5-1 and TRBJ1-5; no reliable D call. The CDR3 loop spans 15 amino acids. V was pared by 0 bases and J by 3 bases, with 10 bases between. CDR1 SGHRS and CDR2 YFSETQ come from the germline V gene. The CDR3 coding sequence is TGCGCCAGCAGCTTGGATTGGGGTGTCAATCAGCCCCAGCATTTT. Residues: CASSLDWGVNQPQHF.

CDR3: CASQQGYADTQYF. The CDR3 DNA reads TGTGCCAGCCAACAGGGTTATGCAGATACGCAGTATTTT. The chain combines TRBV7-9 with TRBJ2-3, with TRBD1 as a possible D gene (6 bases). Looked up from germline, CDR1 is SEHNR and CDR2 is FQNEAQ (reference sequence). V was trimmed by 8 bases and J by 4 bases, leaving 13 bases between them. CDR3 size: 13 residues.

This chain links TRBV5-4 with TRBJ2-3, with D perhaps matching TRBD1 or TRBD2 (6 bases each). The ends were cut back, 4 bases at V and 5 bases at J, with 17 bases in the middle. CDR1 SGHNT and CDR2 YYREEE come from the germline V gene (reference sequence). This CDR3 contains 15 residues. CDR3 sequence reads: CASSQGLRGGDTQYF. The CDR3 DNA follows: TGTGCCAGCAGCCAGGGACTTCGAGGGGGAGATACGCAGTATTTT.

V and J are TRBV14 and TRBJ2-3, with unresolved D. CDR3 size: 11 residues. V lost 3 bases and J lost 5, with 3 bases in between. Germline CDR1 reads SGHDN; CDR2 reads FVKESK. The CDR3 nucleotides are TGTGCCAGCAGCCAGGAAGATACGCAGTATTTT. Encoded protein: CASSQEDTQYF.

The V call is TRBV10-3, the J call TRBJ1-2; 7 nucleotides agree with TRBD1. The V segment lost 3 bases and the J segment 0 bases; nucleotides outside the gene matches: 4. Germline values: CDR1 ENHRY, CDR2 SYGVKD. This CDR3 region has 15 residues. The CDR3 sequence: CAISDQGGTNYGYTF. The CDR3 bases are TGTGCCATCAGTGATCAGGGGGGGACTAACTATGGCTACACCTTC.

This clone was recorded only once. The chain has TRBV18 and TRBJ1-2; 8 bases are a match to TRBD1. Per the germline V gene, CDR1 is KGHSH and CDR2 is LQKENI. The CDR3 loop spans 14 amino acids. Unmatched junction bases numbered 5, after V lost 4 bases and J lost 4 bases. The CDR3: CASSLGQGSYGYTF. CDR3 sequence (DNA): TGTGCCAGCTCACTTGGACAGGGTAGCTATGGCTACACCTTC. Full variable domain (outside the CDR3, taken from reference TRBV18 and TRBJ1-2): NAGVMQNPRHLVRRRGQEARLRCSPMKGHSHVYWYRQLPEEGLKFMVYLQKENIIDESGMPKERFSAEFPKEGPSILRIQQVVRGDSAAYFCASSLGQGSYGYTFGSGTRLTVV.

The chain uses TRBV4-1 and TRBJ2-2; D not certain. This CDR3 comprises 13 residues. Germline CDR1 is MGHRA and CDR2 is YSYEKL. Trimming pared 4 bases from V and 6 bases from J, leaving 9 bases between. The CDR3 sequence: CASSPRSPGELFF. The DNA of the CDR3 is TGCGCCAGCAGCCCCCGAAGTCCCGGGGAGCTGTTTTTT.

This sequence joins TRBV10-3 and TRBJ2-1; 13 bases match TRBD2. In germline, CDR1 is ENHRY, CDR2 SYGVKD. The CDR3 has 16 amino acids. V shed 4 bases and J 7 bases; nucleotides not matched to a gene: 7. The CDR3 loop is CAISATSGGARNEQFF. DNA of the CDR3: TGTGCCATCAGTGCTACTAGCGGGGGGGCAAGAAATGAGCAGTTCTTC.